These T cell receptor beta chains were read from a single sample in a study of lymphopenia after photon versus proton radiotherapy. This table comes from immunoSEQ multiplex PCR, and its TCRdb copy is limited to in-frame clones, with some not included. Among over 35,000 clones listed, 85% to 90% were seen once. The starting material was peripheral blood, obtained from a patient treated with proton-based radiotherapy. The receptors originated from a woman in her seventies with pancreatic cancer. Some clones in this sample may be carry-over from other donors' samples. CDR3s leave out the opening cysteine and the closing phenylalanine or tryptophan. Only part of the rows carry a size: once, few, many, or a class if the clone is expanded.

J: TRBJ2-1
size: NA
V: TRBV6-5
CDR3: ASSYKSSYNEQF

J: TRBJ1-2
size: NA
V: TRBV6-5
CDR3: ASSYEGTGRYGYT

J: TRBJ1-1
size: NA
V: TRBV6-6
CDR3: ASSPGQDDTEAF

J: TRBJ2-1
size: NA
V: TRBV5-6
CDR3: ASSPLAGGPGEQF

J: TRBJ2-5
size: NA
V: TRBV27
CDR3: ASSQSWVGRETQY

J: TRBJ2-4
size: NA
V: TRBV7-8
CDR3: ASSPYRVPPQRAKNIQY

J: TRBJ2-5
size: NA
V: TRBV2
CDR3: ASSTTPGRETQY

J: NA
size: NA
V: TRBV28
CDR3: ASSSPAGAYEQY

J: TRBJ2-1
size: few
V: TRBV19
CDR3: ASSSYINEQF

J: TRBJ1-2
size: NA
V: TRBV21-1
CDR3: ASSRVPQTGDGYT

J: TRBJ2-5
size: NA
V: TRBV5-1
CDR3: ASSPSGMVYWRETQY

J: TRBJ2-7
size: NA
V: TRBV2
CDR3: ASIRRSSYEQY

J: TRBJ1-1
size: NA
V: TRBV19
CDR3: ASRAGARLGAF

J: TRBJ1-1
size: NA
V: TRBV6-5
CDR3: ASSYRGNTEAF

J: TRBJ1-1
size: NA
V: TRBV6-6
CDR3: ASILDRQNTEAF

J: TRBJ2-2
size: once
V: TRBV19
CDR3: ASSIAGRGTGELF

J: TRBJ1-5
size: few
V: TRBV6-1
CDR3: ASSKGFLVDQPQH

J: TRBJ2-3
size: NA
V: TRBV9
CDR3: ASSVSIAGLGDTQY

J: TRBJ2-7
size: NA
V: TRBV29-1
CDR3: SVASPPGGGSYEQY

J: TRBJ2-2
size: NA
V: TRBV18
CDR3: ASFPAANTGELF

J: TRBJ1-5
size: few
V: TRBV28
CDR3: ASSSGGQPQH

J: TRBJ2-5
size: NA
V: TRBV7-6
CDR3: ASTLAGGYQETQY

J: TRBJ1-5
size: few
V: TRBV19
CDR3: ASSFSNQPQH

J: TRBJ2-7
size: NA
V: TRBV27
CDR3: ASSAGLAVSYEQY

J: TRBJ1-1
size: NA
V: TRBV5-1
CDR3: ASSRSQGAGRTEAF

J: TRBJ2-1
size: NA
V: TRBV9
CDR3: ASSDGTSGSLNEQF

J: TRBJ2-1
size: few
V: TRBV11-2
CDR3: ASSFPGDSNEQF

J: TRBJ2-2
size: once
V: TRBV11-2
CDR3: ASSMTVTGELF

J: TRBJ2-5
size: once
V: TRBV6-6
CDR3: ASSKLADQETQY

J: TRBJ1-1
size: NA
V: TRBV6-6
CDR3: ASSSNDRGNTEAF

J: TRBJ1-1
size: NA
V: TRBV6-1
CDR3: ASSVLVAEAF

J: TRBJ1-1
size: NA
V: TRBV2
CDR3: ASSPQGENTEAF

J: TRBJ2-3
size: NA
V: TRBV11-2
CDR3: ASSPWTGSVPDTQY

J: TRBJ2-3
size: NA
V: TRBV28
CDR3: ASSPGAFTDTQY

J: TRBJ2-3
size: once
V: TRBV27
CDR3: ASTSTDTQY

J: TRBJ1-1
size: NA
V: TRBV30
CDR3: AFARDRAQNTEAF

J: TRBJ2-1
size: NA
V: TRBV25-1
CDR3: ASSSSPGTGNNEQF

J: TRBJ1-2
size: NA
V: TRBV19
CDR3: ASSISQGPNYGYT

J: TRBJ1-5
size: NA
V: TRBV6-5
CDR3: ASSPRGSNQPQH

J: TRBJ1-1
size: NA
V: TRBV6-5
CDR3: ASGRNTEAF

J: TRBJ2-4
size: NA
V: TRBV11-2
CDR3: ASSGQGFKNIQY

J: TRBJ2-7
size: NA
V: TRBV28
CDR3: ASSPQGLAYEQY

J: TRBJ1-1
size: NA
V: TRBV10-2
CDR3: ASSEYDRFGTEAF

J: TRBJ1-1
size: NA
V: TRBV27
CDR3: ASSIQGWTEAF

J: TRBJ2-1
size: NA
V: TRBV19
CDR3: ASAAGEINEQF

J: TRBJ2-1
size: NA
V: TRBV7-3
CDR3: ASSLMGETYNEQF

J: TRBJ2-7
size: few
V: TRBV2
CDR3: ASSDGSYEQY

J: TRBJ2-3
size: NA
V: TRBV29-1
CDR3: SVEQGPTDTQY

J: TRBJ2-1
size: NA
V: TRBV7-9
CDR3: ATRAGGPDNEQF

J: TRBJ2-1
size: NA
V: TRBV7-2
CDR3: ASSFTETNNEQF

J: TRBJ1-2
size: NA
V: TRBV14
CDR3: ASSQGGSLGGYT

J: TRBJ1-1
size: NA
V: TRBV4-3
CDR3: ASSQGTRGSTEAF